One and the same sample provided the 15 T cell receptor beta chains below, sequenced in a study of CD8 T cells in Susac syndrome. Reverse transcription of roughly 0.5 to 1 ug RNA was performed with random hexamers. TCRdb recomputed calls from the immunoSEQ multiplex PCR reads with MiXCR, one row per CDR3 protein. The sample consists of around 200,000 distinct CDR3 sequences, about 95% of them appearing once. The specimen sequenced was CD4+ T cells from PBMCs. All receptors come from a human donor with multiple sclerosis.

The chain links TRBV4-2 to TRBJ2-5; 8 nucleotides align to TRBD2. The V gene's germline CDR1 is LGHNA and CDR2 YNFKEQ. CDR3 length: 15 amino acids. Trimming removed 1 base from V and 9 bases from J; junction bases left unmatched: 10. CDR3 amino acids: CASSQVTAGAMAQYF. The DNA of the CDR3 is TGTGCCAGCAGCCAAGTAACAGCGGGGGCCATGGCCCAGTACTTC.

This CDR3 is CASSLFPGGLETQYF. In DNA, the CDR3 is TGTGCCAGCAGCCTCTTCCCGGGGGGGCTTGAGACCCAGTACTTC. The chain combines TRBV27 with TRBJ2-5, with 8 bases lining up with TRBD2. The V segment lost 6 bases and the J segment 5 bases; nucleotides outside the gene matches: 11. The CDR3 is 15 residues long. Germline V gene lookup returns CDR1 MNHEY and CDR2 SMNVEV (reference sequence).

The chain carries TRBV6-1 and TRBJ2-7, with D possibly TRBD2 on 5 matching bases. The CDR3 is made up of 15 amino acids. From germline, CDR1 is MNHNS and CDR2 SASEGT. V was shortened by 6 bases and J by 6 bases, with 21 bases between the two germline ends. The CDR3: CASSATGRAGSEQYV. The CDR3 DNA sequence: TGTGCCAGCAGCGCGACCGGGCGGGCCGGTAGCGAGCAGTACGTC.

The V call is TRBV29-1, the J call TRBJ2-1; D is perhaps TRBD1 or TRBD2 (5 bases each). The CDR3 is made up of 14 amino acids. Germline CDR1 SQVTM, CDR2 ANQGSEA. V was pared by 6 bases and J by 9 bases, with 21 bases between. CDR3 loop: CSVGMTGARGEQFF. The CDR3 DNA is TGCAGCGTGGGGATGACCGGGGCCCGGGGTGAGCAGTTCTTC.

This clonotype is a singleton in its sample. The gene calls are TRBV15 and TRBJ2-7, with TRBD2 as a possible D gene (5 bases). This CDR3 has 14 amino acids. Per the germline V gene, CDR1 is LNHNV and CDR2 is YYDKDF (reference sequence). V lost 1 base, J lost 3 bases, and 10 bases lay in between. The CDR3, as DNA: TGTGCCACCAGCAGAGGTCCGGGGAACTACGAGCAGTACGTC. Translating gives CATSRGPGNYEQYV.

The gene calls are TRBV30 and TRBJ2-1; possibly TRBD2 for D (6 bases). V was shortened by 3 bases and J by 2 bases, with 14 bases between the two germline ends. CDR1 GTSNPN and CDR2 SVGIG come from the germline V gene (reference sequence). The CDR3 spans 15 residues. CDR3 loop: CAWRGLLRPYNEQFF. CDR3 nucleotide sequence: TGTGCCTGGAGGGGACTTTTGCGGCCCTACAATGAGCAGTTCTTC.

The V and J genes are TRBV15 and TRBJ1-6; the D gene is possibly TRBD1 (5 bases). Germline CDR1 and CDR2: LNHNV and YYDKDF (reference sequence). V lost 1 base and J lost 5, with 9 bases in between. This CDR3 comprises 15 residues. This CDR3 reads CATSRVRGDNSPLHF. The CDR3 DNA reads TGTGCCACCAGCAGAGTAAGAGGGGATAATTCACCCCTCCACTTT.

This chain uses TRBV20-1 with TRBJ1-5, with 7 bases fitting TRBD1. CDR1 is DFQATT, CDR2 SNEGSKA, per germline (reference sequence). The CDR3 is made up of 13 amino acids. With 2 bases clipped from V and 5 bases from J, the junction kept 3 bases outside the gene matches. The CDR3 nucleotides read TGCAGTGCTAGAAGACAGGGCCATCAGCCCCAGCATTTT. This translates into CSARRQGHQPQHF.

The CDR3 spells CASSYGLKNTEAFF. As DNA, the CDR3 is TGTGCCAGCAGTTACGGCCTTAAGAACACTGAAGCTTTCTTT. The genes are TRBV6-6 and TRBJ1-1; D uncertain. V gave up 2 bases and J gave up 1 base, with 8 bases separating them. Germline CDR1 and CDR2: MNHNY and SVGAGI (reference sequence). CDR3 length equals 14 residues.

This chain uses TRBV7-2 with TRBJ1-2; 7 nucleotides align to TRBD1. The CDR3 spans 14 residues. CDR1 SGHTA and CDR2 FQGNSA come from the germline V gene. J was trimmed by 4 bases and V by 6 bases; bases with no gene match: 8. CDR3 residues: CASSQGVRGYGYTF. The CDR3 DNA follows: TGTGCCAGCAGTCAGGGGGTAAGGGGCTATGGCTACACCTTC.

CDR3 in amino acids: CSVATTGANVLTF. The CDR3 region has the DNA TGCAGCGTTGCTACGACCGGGGCCAACGTCCTGACTTTC. This chain links TRBV29-1 with TRBJ2-6, with D hard to call. CDR3 length: 13 residues. CDR1 is SQVTM, CDR2 ANQGSEA, per germline. V lost 4 bases and J 4 bases, leaving 8 bases between the germline ends.

The chain uses TRBV5-4 and TRBJ2-7; 10 nucleotides align to TRBD1. The CDR3 length is 15 residues. Germline loops: CDR1 SGHNT, CDR2 YYREEE (reference sequence). Unmatched junction bases numbered 6, after V lost 4 bases and J lost 2 bases. CDR3 in amino acids: CASSTQTGGPYEQYF. In DNA, the CDR3 is TGTGCCAGCAGCACACAGACAGGGGGCCCCTACGAGCAGTACTTC.

J is TRBJ2-3 and V is TRBV6-5; D is uncertain. V was trimmed by 2 bases and J by 1 base, leaving 7 bases between them. The CDR3 runs to 14 residues. CDR1 is MNHEY, CDR2 SVGAGI, per germline. The CDR3 region has the DNA TGTGCCAGCAGTTACGGGCTGGGCACAGATACGCAGTATTTT. Encoded protein: CASSYGLGTDTQYF.

The chain is built from TRBV30 and TRBJ1-1; D unclear. Trimming shortened V by 3 bases and J by 0 bases, and 14 bases separated the two germline ends. Looked up from germline, CDR1 is GTSNPN and CDR2 is SVGIG (reference sequence). The CDR3 extends over 15 amino acids. The CDR3 loop reads CAWRDLGRMNTEAFF. The DNA of the CDR3 is TGTGCCTGGAGAGACCTAGGACGGATGAACACTGAAGCTTTCTTT.

The chain links TRBV12-3 or TRBV12-4 to TRBJ2-3; TRBD1 matches 8 bases. The CDR3 consists of 14 residues. V lost 6 bases and J lost 2; bases outside the gene matches: 4. As DNA, the CDR3 is TGTGCCAGCAGCCCGACAGGGGCCACAGATACGCAGTATTTT. It is translated as CASSPTGATDTQYF.